These T cell receptor beta chains were read from a single sample in a study of blood T cells in healthy people across ages. TCRdb reprocessed the 5' RACE reads with MiXCR, giving one entry per CDR3 protein. The sample contains roughly 1.4 million distinct CDR3 sequences, approximately 59% of which appear only once. The sequenced material came from blood. The receptor set was obtained from a man in his late teens or twenties in good health. Each CDR3 is given with its conserved first and last residue. Each record gives: V gene, J gene, clone size, D gene, CDR3 protein, CDR3 DNA. D genes are given only for firm matches. Clone size appears in some rows only: once, few, many, or a class for an expanded clone.

V: TRBV20-1
J: TRBJ1-5
size: -
D: -
CDR3: CSAQAGSQQPQHF
DNA: TGCAGTGCGCAGGCGGGGTCACAGCAGCCCCAGCATTTT

V: TRBV20-1
J: TRBJ1-4
size: few
D: TRBD1
CDR3: CSARDRPNEKLFF
DNA: TGCAGTGCTAGGGACAGGCCAAATGAAAAACTGTTTTTT

V: TRBV20-1
J: TRBJ2-4
size: few
D: -
CDR3: CSARIGIKQYF
DNA: TGCAGTGCTAGAATTGGTATCAAGCAGTACTTC

V: TRBV27
J: TRBJ2-7
size: -
D: TRBD2
CDR3: CASSSTSVRNEQYF
DNA: TGTGCCAGCAGTTCTACTAGCGTAAGGAACGAGCAGTACTTC

V: TRBV2
J: TRBJ1-6
size: -
D: -
CDR3: CASTVGNSDNSPLHF
DNA: TGTGCCAGCACCGTTGGGAACTCCGATAATTCACCCCTCCACTTT

V: TRBV18
J: TRBJ2-7
size: -
D: -
CDR3: CASSPQDEQYF
DNA: TGTGCCAGCTCACCACAAGACGAGCAGTACTTC

V: TRBV20-1
J: TRBJ2-7
size: -
D: -
CDR3: CSAVNLDGSSYEQYF
DNA: TGCAGTGCTGTTAACTTGGACGGGAGCTCCTACGAGCAGTACTTC

V: TRBV11-2
J: TRBJ2-1
size: -
D: TRBD2
CDR3: CASSLRGGLYNEQFF
DNA: TGTGCCAGCAGCCTACGGGGGGGCCTCTACAATGAGCAGTTCTTC

V: TRBV20-1
J: TRBJ2-1
size: few
D: TRBD1
CDR3: CSASPGIGTGLVEQFF
DNA: TGCAGTGCTTCCCCCGGGATCGGGACAGGTCTGGTTGAGCAGTTCTTC

V: TRBV4-1
J: TRBJ1-1
size: once
D: -
CDR3: CASVSGYTEAFF
DNA: TGCGCCAGCGTTTCGGGGTACACTGAAGCTTTCTTT

V: TRBV20-1
J: TRBJ2-7
size: -
D: -
CDR3: CSASRSYNEQYF
DNA: TGCAGTGCTAGTAGGTCATACAATGAGCAGTACTTC

V: TRBV3-1
J: TRBJ2-3
size: few
D: -
CDR3: CASSRRTGGVDYKTQYF
DNA: TGTGCCAGCAGCCGCCGGACCGGGGGCGTGGATTATAAGACGCAGTATTTT

V: TRBV7-9
J: TRBJ1-4
size: -
D: -
CDR3: CASSSEQVSSGEKLFF
DNA: TGTGCCAGCAGCTCAGAACAGGTTTCTTCGGGTGAAAAACTGTTTTTT

V: TRBV29-1
J: TRBJ2-1
size: few
D: -
CDR3: CSVEDTRRGAEQFF
DNA: TGCAGCGTTGAAGATACTAGGCGAGGGGCCGAGCAGTTCTTC

V: TRBV10-3
J: TRBJ1-2
size: few
D: -
CDR3: CAIIDGYTF
DNA: TGTGCCATCATAGATGGCTACACCTTC

V: TRBV6-2/TRBV6-3
J: TRBJ2-7
size: -
D: TRBD1
CDR3: CASSPRGFGTYEQYF
DNA: TGTGCCAGCAGCCCCAGGGGGTTTGGGACCTACGAGCAGTACTTC

V: TRBV5-1
J: TRBJ2-7
size: few
D: -
CDR3: CASSLEGPQYF
DNA: TGTGCCAGCAGCTTAGAAGGGCCTCAGTACTTC

V: TRBV20-1
J: TRBJ1-1
size: once
D: -
CDR3: CSARLRGVEAFF
DNA: TGCAGTGCTAGACTTCGGGGGGTTGAAGCTTTCTTT

V: TRBV5-5
J: TRBJ2-4
size: -
D: -
CDR3: CASSSPDSSGNIQYF
DNA: TGTGCCAGCAGCTCGCCTGACTCTTCGGGGAACATTCAGTACTTC

V: TRBV29-1
J: TRBJ2-1
size: -
D: -
CDR3: CSVEAGGGEQFF
DNA: TGCAGCGTTGAAGCTGGGGGAGGTGAGCAGTTCTTC

V: TRBV6-1
J: TRBJ2-7
size: -
D: -
CDR3: CASSEAPGEWNEQYF
DNA: TGTGCCAGCAGTGAAGCGCCAGGGGAGTGGAACGAGCAGTACTTC

V: TRBV6-1
J: TRBJ2-3
size: -
D: TRBD2
CDR3: CASISASGGGYTQYF
DNA: TGTGCCAGCATCAGCGCTAGCGGGGGTGGTTATACGCAGTATTTT

V: TRBV7-9
J: TRBJ1-1
size: -
D: -
CDR3: CASSSAERNTEAFF
DNA: TGTGCCAGCAGCTCGGCCGAGAGGAACACTGAAGCTTTCTTT

V: TRBV6-2/TRBV6-3
J: TRBJ2-1
size: -
D: -
CDR3: CASSNPGGGFF
DNA: TGTGCCAGCAGTAACCCAGGAGGGGGGTTCTTC

V: TRBV6-2/TRBV6-3
J: TRBJ2-7
size: -
D: -
CDR3: CASSSAETGEQYF
DNA: TGTGCCAGCAGCTCGGCCGAGACCGGCGAGCAGTACTTC

V: TRBV7-9
J: TRBJ1-3
size: -
D: -
CDR3: CASSLGVSNSGNTIYF
DNA: TGTGCCAGCAGCTTAGGTGTCAGCAACTCTGGAAACACCATATATTTT

V: TRBV4-1
J: TRBJ2-4
size: -
D: TRBD1
CDR3: CASSRLGQGAKNIQYF
DNA: TGCGCCAGCAGCCGGCTGGGACAGGGGGCCAAAAACATTCAGTACTTC

V: TRBV9
J: TRBJ1-1
size: once
D: -
CDR3: CASSDPGGNTEAFF
DNA: TGTGCCAGCAGCGACCCCGGGGGAAACACTGAAGCTTTCTTT

V: TRBV29-1
J: TRBJ2-2
size: few
D: -
CDR3: CSVGTPNTGELFF
DNA: TGCAGCGTGGGGACACCGAACACCGGGGAGCTGTTTTTT

V: TRBV2
J: TRBJ1-4
size: once
D: TRBD1
CDR3: CASSGETGMVEKLFF
DNA: TGTGCCAGCAGCGGAGAGACAGGGATGGTTGAAAAACTGTTTTTT

V: TRBV27
J: TRBJ2-1
size: -
D: TRBD1
CDR3: CASSSPRDRGSDEQFF
DNA: TGTGCCAGCAGTTCCCCCCGGGACAGGGGGTCCGATGAGCAGTTCTTC

V: TRBV20-1
J: TRBJ2-7
size: -
D: -
CDR3: CSAVSGQQYF
DNA: TGCAGTGCTGTGAGTGGACAGCAGTACTTC

V: TRBV5-6
J: TRBJ1-6
size: -
D: -
CDR3: CASSLIGWGPPSSYNSPLHF
DNA: TGTGCCAGCAGCTTGATTGGGTGGGGGCCTCCCAGCTCCTATAATTCACCCCTCCACTTT

V: TRBV11-3
J: TRBJ2-1
size: -
D: TRBD2
CDR3: CASGLAGSYEQFF
DNA: TGTGCCAGCGGCCTAGCGGGGTCTTATGAGCAGTTCTTC

V: TRBV2
J: TRBJ1-4
size: few
D: TRBD1
CDR3: CASTLSTGTGDEKLFF
DNA: TGTGCCAGCACTCTGAGTACCGGGACAGGGGATGAAAAACTGTTTTTT

V: TRBV7-8
J: TRBJ1-4
size: -
D: TRBD1
CDR3: CASRRTGGTNEKLFF
DNA: TGTGCCAGCAGGCGAACAGGGGGAACTAATGAAAAACTGTTTTTT